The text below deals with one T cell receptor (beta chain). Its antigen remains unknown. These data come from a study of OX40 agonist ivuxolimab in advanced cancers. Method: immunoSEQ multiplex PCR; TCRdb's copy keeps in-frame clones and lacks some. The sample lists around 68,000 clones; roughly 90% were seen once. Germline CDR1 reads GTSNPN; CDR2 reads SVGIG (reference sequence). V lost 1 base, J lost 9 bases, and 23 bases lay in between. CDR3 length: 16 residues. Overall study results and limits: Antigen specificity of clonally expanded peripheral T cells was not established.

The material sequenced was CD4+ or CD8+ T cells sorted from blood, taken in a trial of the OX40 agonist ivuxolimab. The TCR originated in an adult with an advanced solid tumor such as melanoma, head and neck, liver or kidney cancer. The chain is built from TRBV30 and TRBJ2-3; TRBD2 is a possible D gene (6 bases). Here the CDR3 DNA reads TGTGCCTGGAGTGCCCCGGGAGCGGGCAACCCATCAACGCAGTATTTT. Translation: CAWSAPGAGNPSTQYF.